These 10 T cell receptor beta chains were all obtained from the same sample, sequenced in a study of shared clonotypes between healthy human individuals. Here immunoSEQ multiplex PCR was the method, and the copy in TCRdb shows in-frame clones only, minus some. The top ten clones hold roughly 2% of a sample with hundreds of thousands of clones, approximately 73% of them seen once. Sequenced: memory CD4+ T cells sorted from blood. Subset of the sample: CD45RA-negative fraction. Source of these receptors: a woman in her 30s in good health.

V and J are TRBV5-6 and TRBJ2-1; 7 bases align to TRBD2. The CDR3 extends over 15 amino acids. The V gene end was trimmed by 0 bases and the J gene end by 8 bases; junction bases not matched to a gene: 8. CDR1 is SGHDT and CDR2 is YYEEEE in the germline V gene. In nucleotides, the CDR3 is TGTGCCAGCAGCTTGGTTGGGGGAGGGCCACATGAGCAGTTCTTC. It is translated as CASSLVGGGPHEQFF.

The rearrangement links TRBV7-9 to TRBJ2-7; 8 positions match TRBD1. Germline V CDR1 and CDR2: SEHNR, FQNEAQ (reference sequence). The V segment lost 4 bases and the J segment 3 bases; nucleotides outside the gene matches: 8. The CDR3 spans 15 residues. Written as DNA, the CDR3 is TGTGCCAGCAGCTCCCCACTAACAGGGGGCTACGAGCAGTACTTC. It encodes CASSSPLTGGYEQYF.

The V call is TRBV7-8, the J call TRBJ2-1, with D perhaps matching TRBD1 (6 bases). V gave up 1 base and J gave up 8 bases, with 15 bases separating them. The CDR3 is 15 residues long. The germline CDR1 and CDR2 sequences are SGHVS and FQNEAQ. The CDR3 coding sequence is TGTGCCAGCAGCTTAGAGGTCAGGGGCGGTGATGAGCAGTTCTTC. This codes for CASSLEVRGGDEQFF.

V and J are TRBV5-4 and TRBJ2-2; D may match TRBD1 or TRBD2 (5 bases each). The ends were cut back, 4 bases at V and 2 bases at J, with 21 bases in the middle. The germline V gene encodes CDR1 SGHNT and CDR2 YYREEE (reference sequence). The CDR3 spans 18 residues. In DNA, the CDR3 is TGTGCCAGCAGCCCGACCGGGGCCCGACTTAAAAACACCGGGGAGCTGTTTTTT. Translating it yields CASSPTGARLKNTGELFF.

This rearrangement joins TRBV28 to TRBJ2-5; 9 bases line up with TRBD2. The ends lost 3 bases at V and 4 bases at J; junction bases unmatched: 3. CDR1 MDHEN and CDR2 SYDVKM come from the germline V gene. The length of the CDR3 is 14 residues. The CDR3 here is CASSFAGGGETQYF. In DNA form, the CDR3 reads TGTGCCAGCAGTTTTGCGGGAGGGGGAGAGACCCAGTACTTC.

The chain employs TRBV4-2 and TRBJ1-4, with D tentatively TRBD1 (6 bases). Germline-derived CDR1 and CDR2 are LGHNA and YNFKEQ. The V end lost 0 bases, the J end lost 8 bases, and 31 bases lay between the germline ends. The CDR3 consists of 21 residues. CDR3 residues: CASSQDVGRGTAVGATEKLFF. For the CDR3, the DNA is TGTGCCAGCAGCCAAGATGTAGGTAGGGGGACGGCGGTCGGGGCGACGGAAAAACTGTTTTTT.

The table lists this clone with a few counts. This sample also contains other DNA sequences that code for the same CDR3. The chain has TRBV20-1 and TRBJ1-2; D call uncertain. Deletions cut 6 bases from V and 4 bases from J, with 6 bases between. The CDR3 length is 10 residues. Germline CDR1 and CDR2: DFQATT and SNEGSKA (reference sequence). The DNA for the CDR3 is TGCAGTGCCTTTCGCTATGGCTACACCTTC. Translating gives CSAFRYGYTF.

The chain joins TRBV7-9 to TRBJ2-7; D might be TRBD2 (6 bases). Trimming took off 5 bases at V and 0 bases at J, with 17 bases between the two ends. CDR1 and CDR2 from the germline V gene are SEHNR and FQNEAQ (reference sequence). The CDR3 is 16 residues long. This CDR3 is CASSPNSGVSSYEQYF. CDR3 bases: TGTGCCAGCAGCCCTAATAGCGGCGTGAGCTCCTACGAGCAGTACTTC.

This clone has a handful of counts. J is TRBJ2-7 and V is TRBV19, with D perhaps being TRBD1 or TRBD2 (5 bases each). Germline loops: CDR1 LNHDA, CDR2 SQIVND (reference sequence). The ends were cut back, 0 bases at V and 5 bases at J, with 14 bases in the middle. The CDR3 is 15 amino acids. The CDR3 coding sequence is TGTGCCAGTAGTATAGAAGAAGGGACGCCGCACGAGCAGTACTTC. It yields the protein CASSIEEGTPHEQYF.

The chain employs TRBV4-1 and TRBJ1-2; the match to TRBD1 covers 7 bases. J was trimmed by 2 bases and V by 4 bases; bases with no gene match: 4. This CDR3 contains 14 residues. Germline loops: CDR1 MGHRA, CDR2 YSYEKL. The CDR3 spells CASSRSDRNYGYTF. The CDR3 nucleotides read TGCGCCAGCAGCCGATCGGACAGGAACTATGGCTACACCTTC.